This T cell receptor beta chain was obtained from a study of T cells in Graves' hyperthyroidism and ophthalmopathy. TCR beta CDR3 regions were amplified from RNA. HTBI primers were the set used in a first-round RT-PCR of the TCR CDR3. A single record per CDR3 protein comes from TCRdb applying MiXCR to the multiplex PCR reads. The sample has about 620,000 distinct CDR3 sequences; 16% are singletons. Exclusion followed for patients with uncontrolled infection, other autoimmune disease, pregnancy or lactation. V gave up 1 base and J gave up 5 bases, with 12 bases separating them. The CDR3 length is 15 residues. The germline V gene encodes CDR1 MGHRA and CDR2 YSYEKL. In this sample, this clonotype turned up a few times. Antigen unknown. General study points: Ophthalmopathy was model-predicted a median roughly six months pre-onset.

V gene TRBV4-1 combines with J gene TRBJ1-5; tentative D call: TRBD1 (5 bases). The clonotype was recovered from a woman aged 25 to 39 with Graves' hyperthyroidism. Input material: blood. The CDR3 nucleotides are TGCGCCAGCAGCCAAGGGCCAGGGACGGATCAGCCCCAGCATTTT. This codes for CASSQGPGTDQPQHF.